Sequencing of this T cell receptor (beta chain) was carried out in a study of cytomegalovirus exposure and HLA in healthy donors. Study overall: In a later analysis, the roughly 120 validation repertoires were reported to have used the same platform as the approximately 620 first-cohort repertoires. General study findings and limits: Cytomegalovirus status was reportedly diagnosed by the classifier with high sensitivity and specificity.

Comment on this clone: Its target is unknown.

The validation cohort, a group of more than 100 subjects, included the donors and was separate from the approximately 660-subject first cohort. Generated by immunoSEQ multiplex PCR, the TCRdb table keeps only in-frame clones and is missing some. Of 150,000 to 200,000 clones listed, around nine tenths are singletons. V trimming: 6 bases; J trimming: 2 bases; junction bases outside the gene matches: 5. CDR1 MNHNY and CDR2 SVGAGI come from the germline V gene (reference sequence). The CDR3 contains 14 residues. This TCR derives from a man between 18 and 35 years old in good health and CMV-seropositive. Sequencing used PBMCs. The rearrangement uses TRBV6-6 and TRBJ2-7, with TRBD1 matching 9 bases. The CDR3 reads CASRGTGLTYEQYF. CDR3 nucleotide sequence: TGTGCCAGCAGGGGGACAGGGCTTACCTACGAGCAGTACTTC.